The source of this TCR beta chain is a study of liver allograft versus peripheral blood T cells. About the research overall: A comparison was made between T cell receptor repertoires in transplanted livers and those in recipients' peripheral blood.

TCRdb re-analysed the reads in MiXCR, keeping a single row per CDR3 protein. The table includes 1,500 to 2,000 distinct CDR3 sequences, approximately 15% detected once. This CDR3 contains 14 residues. Germline V lookup: CDR1 SGHTA, CDR2 FQGNSA. The V segment lost 5 bases and the J segment 7 bases; nucleotides outside the gene matches: 7. By its share, this clonotype is medium-sized. Its target is unknown. Study-wide results and limits: Repertoires of T cell receptors that resided inside liver allografts reportedly differed from those in peripheral blood.

The chain joins TRBV7-2 to TRBJ2-1, with TRBD1 matching over 8 bases. The source is a human patient who had a liver transplant. Some T cells may be provided by the graft donor. The CDR3 reads CASSQDRVGNEQFF. DNA of the CDR3: TGTGCCAGCAGCCAGGACAGGGTAGGGAATGAGCAGTTCTTC.